This T cell receptor beta chain came from a study of blood T cell repertoires in COVID-19. Study-level information: Sites in the United States, Italy and Spain provided acute and convalescent COVID-19 samples. PBMCs, B-cell-depleted T cells, or T cells provided the cDNA or gDNA that made up the material.

As handled by the study authors: Amplification from reference gene primers served as the basis for estimated nucleated cell counts. The protocol was immunoSEQ multiplex PCR, while the TCRdb copy is restricted to in-frame clones and leaves out a portion. The D gene and trimming were derived from the DNA, and the V and J assignments and clone size from that table. This sample yields over 120,000 clones, of which 80% to 85% are seen a single time; 3% to 4.5% belongs to the top ten. This receptor was obtained from an older woman with acute or convalescent COVID-19. Sequenced material: peripheral blood.

CDR3 DNA sequence: TGTGCCAGCAGCCCTCGAGGGGGAGCGACCTACGAGCAGTACTTC. As protein: CASSPRGGATYEQYF. The chain recombines TRBV9 with TRBJ2-7; TRBD1 is a possible D gene (6 bases). The V end was cut by 4 bases, the J end by 2 bases, with 16 bases between. Germline V gives CDR1 SGDLS, CDR2 YYNGEE. The CDR3 has 15 amino acids.